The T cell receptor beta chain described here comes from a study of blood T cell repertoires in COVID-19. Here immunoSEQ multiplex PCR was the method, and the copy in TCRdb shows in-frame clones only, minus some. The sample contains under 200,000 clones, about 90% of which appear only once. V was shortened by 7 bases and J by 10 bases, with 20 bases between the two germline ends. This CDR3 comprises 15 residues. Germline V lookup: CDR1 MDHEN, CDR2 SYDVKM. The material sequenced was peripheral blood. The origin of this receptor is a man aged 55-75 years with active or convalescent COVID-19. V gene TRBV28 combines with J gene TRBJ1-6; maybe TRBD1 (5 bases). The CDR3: CASNVWDSTGSPLHF. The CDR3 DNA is TGTGCCAGCAACGTCTGGGACTCTACCGGGTCACCCCTCCACTTT.